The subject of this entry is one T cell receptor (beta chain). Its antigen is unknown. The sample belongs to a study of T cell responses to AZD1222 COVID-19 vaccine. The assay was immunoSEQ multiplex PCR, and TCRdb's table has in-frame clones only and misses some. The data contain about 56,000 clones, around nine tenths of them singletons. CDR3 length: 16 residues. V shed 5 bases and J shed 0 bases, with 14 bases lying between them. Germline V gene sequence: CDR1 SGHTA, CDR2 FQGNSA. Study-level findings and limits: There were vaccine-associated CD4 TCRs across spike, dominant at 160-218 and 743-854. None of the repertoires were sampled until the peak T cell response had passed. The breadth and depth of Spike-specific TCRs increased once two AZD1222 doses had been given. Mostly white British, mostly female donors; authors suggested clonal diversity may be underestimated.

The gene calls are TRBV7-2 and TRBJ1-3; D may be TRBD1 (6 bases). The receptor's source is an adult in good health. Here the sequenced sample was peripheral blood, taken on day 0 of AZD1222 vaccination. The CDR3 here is CASSAGALSSGNTIYF. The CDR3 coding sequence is TGTGCCAGCAGCGCGGGGGCATTAAGCTCTGGAAACACCATATATTTT. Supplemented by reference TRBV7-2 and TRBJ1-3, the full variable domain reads GAGVSQSPSNKVTEKGKDVELRCDPISGHTALYWYRQSLGQGLEFLIYFQGNSAPDKSGLPSDRFSAERTGGSVSTLTIQRTQQEDSAVYLCASSAGALSSGNTIYFGEGSWLTVV.